A single T cell receptor beta chain is shown here with its context. The antigen it binds to is not known. No clone much larger than this one lies a single base away; base qualities are absent. Counted from cysteine to phenylalanine, this CDR3 has 13 amino acids. Just CDR3 DNA is preserved here, 39 bases in frame from base 1. The germline V and J ends show losses of 4 bases and 6 bases respectively, and no gene match explains 7 bases of the junction. The germline V gene provides CDR1 SQVTM and CDR2 ANQGSEA. Receptors were amplified or captured by the immunoSEQ multiplex PCR assay. The deep sequencing platform assayed about 90,000 TCR templates per sample. Genomic DNA extracted from sorted T cells was used for TCRbeta CDR3 sequencing. The authors processed their data as follows. The R programming language was used for clonal analysis of TCRbeta CDR3 data. Alloreactive CD4+ and CD8+ clones were defined by comparing unstimulated samples with post-reaction CFSE-low samples. Regulatory or non-regulatory origin was assigned to alloreactive CD4+ clones by matching of sequences to sorted unstimulated Treg and non-Treg repertoires. TCRdb took over this immuneACCESS table, retaining in-frame rearrangements with V and J assigned. Such tables are incomplete; in checked studies, under half of the missing clones stem from an unresolved V gene, and the remainder is unexplained. That table supplies the V and J calls and clone size; D and trimming were determined from the DNA. The sample yields roughly 68,000 clones; 96% were counted once. The biggest ten clones account for about 0.095% of the sample.

The source of the sample is a study of siplizumab effects on memory and regulatory T cells (dated by TCRdb to the late 2010s). Looking at the study overall: The effect of the anti-CD2 antibody siplizumab on alloreactive T-cell subsets was examined in allogeneic mixed lymphocyte reactions constructed from human PBMCs.

In addition, sequencing in three donor pairs included unstimulated CD8+ effector memory subsets alongside CD4+ naive, CD8+ naive, CD8+ TEMRA and CD4+ memory subsets. Sorted unstimulated T cells, along with proliferating T cells recovered from mixed lymphocyte reactions, underwent TCRbeta CDR3 sequencing. Fresh whole blood from fewer than 11 HLA-typed healthy donors was used as the source from which PBMCs were isolated. Points the paper makes about the study in general: In reactions with siplizumab, an average of around 70% of mappable alloreactive CD4+ clones were Treg-derived, compared with 25% to 30% in control reactions. Unstimulated naive T cells appeared to be more diverse than memory T cells, and naive cells seemed to make a substantial contribution to the alloresponse. The cumulative frequency of alloreactive sequences traceable to unstimulated CD4+ memory T cells was significantly reduced by siplizumab. A naive or memory phenotype could not be assigned to roughly 80-95% of proliferating CD4+ or CD8+ clones. Because sequences at frequencies below about 10^-5 were poorly captured, only a minor fraction of alloreactive clones could be mapped back to unstimulated subsets. The suppressive function of proliferating Tregs from siplizumab cultures was not functionally confirmed.

The rearranged segments are TRBV29-1 and TRBJ2-7; a stretch of 9 junction bases matches TRBD1. The TCR originated in a human donor in good health. Sequenced input: naive CD8+ T cells sorted from blood. The sample's cell subset or site label, in plain terms: unstimulated naive T cells. CDR3 reads: CSVVTGGLVEQYF. The nucleotide sequence reads TGCAGCGTTGTTACAGGGGGCTTGGTCGAGCAGTACTTC.